The following is a T cell receptor beta chain sequence with its context. One end of the junction varies from germline; a read error may be responsible. The data originate from a study of blood T cell repertoires in COVID-19. Under the authors' procedure: By means of reference gene primer amplification, nucleated cell counts were estimated. Sequencing was performed with immunoSEQ multiplex PCR; in TCRdb, only in-frame clones are kept and a portion is missing. V and J calls and clone size are as listed in that table; D and trimming were resolved from the DNA. Of about 190,000 clones in the sample, less than 90% were seen once. Looked up from germline, CDR1 is SEHNR and CDR2 is FQNEAQ (reference sequence). This CDR3 spans 13 amino acids. Exposed enrollees encountered a COVID-19 case at some point within 2 weeks before study entry.

The specimen sequenced was PBMCs or T cells enriched from blood (not recorded which). The V gene is TRBV7-9, the J gene TRBJ2-2; D not certain. The source is a woman in her twenties or thirties who had been exposed to COVID-19. The CDR3 region has the DNA TGTGCCAGCACCTTAGCCTCCCCCGGGGAGCTGTTTTTT. Residues: CASTLASPGELFF. Full variable domain (rest looked up from reference TRBV7-9 and TRBJ2-2): DTGVSQNPRHKITKRGQNVTFRCDPISEHNRLYWYRQTLGQGPEFLTYFQNEAQLEKSRLLSDRFSAERPKGSFSTLEIQRTEQGDSAMYLCASTLASPGELFFGEGSRLTVL.